The clone carrying this T cell receptor (beta chain) was picked up a small number of times. The target antigen is unknown. Per the germline V gene, CDR1 is SGHKS and CDR2 is YYEKEE (reference sequence). V was shortened by 2 bases and J by 2 bases, with 11 bases between the two germline ends. This CDR3 has 14 amino acids. The sample comes from a study of response to subunit inactivated influenza vaccine. Study-wide findings and caveats: That few new T cells are recruited by each seasonal influenza vaccination was the authors' suggestion.

A single record per CDR3 protein comes from TCRdb applying MiXCR to the RT-PCR reads. Of about 500,000 distinct CDR3 sequences in the sample, approximately 17% were seen once. The sequence came from a man aged 50-75 years who received an inactivated influenza vaccine. This sequence joins TRBV5-5 and TRBJ2-7, with no clear D. The sequenced sample was CD4+ T cells sorted from PBMCs, obtained roughly 24 months after vaccination. The chain's CDR3 is CASSFGGSAYEQYF. CDR3 nucleotides: TGTGCCAGCAGCTTTGGCGGTTCGGCCTACGAGCAGTACTTC.